A selection of T cell receptor beta chains follows, all from one sample in a study of CD8+ T cells in alopecia areata. This table comes from immunoSEQ multiplex PCR, and its TCRdb copy is limited to in-frame clones, with some not included. Here the sample spans roughly 150,000 clones, roughly 50% being singletons. Input material: CD4+ T cells sorted from blood. These receptors came from a human donor in good health. CDR3s include the opening cysteine and the closing phenylalanine or tryptophan. Fields, in order: V gene, J gene, D gene, clone size, CDR3 DNA, CDR3 protein. D genes are given only for firm matches. Size values are once, few and many counts, or a class for expanded clones, and some rows have none.

V gene: TRBV15
J gene: TRBJ2-7
D gene: -
clone size: -
CDR3 DNA: TGTGCCACCAGCAGAGGGTCCGGTCCCTCCTACGAGCAGTACTTC
CDR3 protein: CATSRGSGPSYEQYF

V gene: TRBV25-1
J gene: TRBJ1-3
D gene: TRBD1
clone size: once
CDR3 DNA: TGTGCCAGCAGTGATCCTACGACAGGGGGGAGAAACACCATATATTTT
CDR3 protein: CASSDPTTGGRNTIYF

V gene: TRBV18
J gene: TRBJ2-6
D gene: -
clone size: few
CDR3 DNA: TGTGCCAGCTCACCCGACCCCTCTGGGGCCAACGTCCTGACTTTC
CDR3 protein: CASSPDPSGANVLTF

V gene: TRBV29-1
J gene: TRBJ2-7
D gene: -
clone size: few
CDR3 DNA: TGCAGCGTTGGACAGACCCACGAGCAGTACTTC
CDR3 protein: CSVGQTHEQYF

V gene: TRBV7-9
J gene: TRBJ2-1
D gene: TRBD2
clone size: few
CDR3 DNA: TGTGCCAGCAGCTCCCCCGGGACTAGCTTCCACAATGAGCAGTTCTTC
CDR3 protein: CASSSPGTSFHNEQFF

V gene: TRBV29-1
J gene: TRBJ2-3
D gene: TRBD1
clone size: -
CDR3 DNA: TGCAGCGGCACAGGGCGACAGGGGCAAGATACGCAGTATTTT
CDR3 protein: CSGTGRQGQDTQYF

V gene: TRBV25-1
J gene: TRBJ2-3
D gene: -
clone size: -
CDR3 DNA: TGTGCCAGCAGTGAACCCCTTGCCGTAGTTACGCAGTATTTT
CDR3 protein: CASSEPLAVVTQYF

V gene: TRBV29-1
J gene: TRBJ2-1
D gene: TRBD2
clone size: few
CDR3 DNA: TGCAGCGTCGCCAGCGGGAACGATGAGCAGTTCTTC
CDR3 protein: CSVASGNDEQFF

V gene: TRBV20-1
J gene: TRBJ1-4
D gene: -
clone size: once
CDR3 DNA: TGCAGTGCCCCCTTAAATGAAAAACTGTTTTTT
CDR3 protein: CSAPLNEKLFF

V gene: TRBV29-1
J gene: TRBJ1-2
D gene: TRBD1
clone size: -
CDR3 DNA: TGCAGCGTTGAAGATCGGGGGGACAGGGCTGGCGGCTACACCTTC
CDR3 protein: CSVEDRGDRAGGYTF

V gene: TRBV7-9
J gene: TRBJ1-2
D gene: TRBD1
clone size: -
CDR3 DNA: TGTGCCAGCAGCTTAGCAGGGGGCGGCTACACCTTC
CDR3 protein: CASSLAGGGYTF

V gene: TRBV29-1
J gene: TRBJ2-7
D gene: TRBD1
clone size: few
CDR3 DNA: TGCAGCGCCGGACAGGGGGCCTACGAGCAGTACTTC
CDR3 protein: CSAGQGAYEQYF

V gene: TRBV5-1
J gene: TRBJ1-5
D gene: -
clone size: -
CDR3 DNA: TGCGCCAGCAGCTTGGATGGGGGCCGGGGTCAGCCCCAGCATTTT
CDR3 protein: CASSLDGGRGQPQHF

V gene: TRBV29-1
J gene: TRBJ1-1
D gene: -
clone size: few
CDR3 DNA: TGCAGCGTGGGCACCCCCTCGCGCAAGTCCGCCACTGAAGCTTTCTTT
CDR3 protein: CSVGTPSRKSATEAFF

V gene: TRBV5-1
J gene: TRBJ2-1
D gene: TRBD2
clone size: few
CDR3 DNA: TGCGCCAGCAGCTGGGTGACGACTGCAGCGGGAGGAATATCGAATGAGCAGTTCTTC
CDR3 protein: CASSWVTTAAGGISNEQFF

V gene: TRBV29-1
J gene: TRBJ1-1
D gene: -
clone size: -
CDR3 DNA: TGCAGCGTCTCGACAGTGAACACTGAAGCTTTCTTT
CDR3 protein: CSVSTVNTEAFF

V gene: TRBV10-3
J gene: TRBJ2-7
D gene: TRBD2
clone size: -
CDR3 DNA: TGTGCCATCGGTACACCGGGGGGTTTCGAGCAGTACTTC
CDR3 protein: CAIGTPGGFEQYF

V gene: TRBV29-1
J gene: TRBJ2-5
D gene: -
clone size: -
CDR3 DNA: TGCAGCGTTGACCTAGCAGCCCAAGAGACCCAGTACTTC
CDR3 protein: CSVDLAAQETQYF

V gene: TRBV29-1
J gene: TRBJ2-7
D gene: -
clone size: -
CDR3 DNA: TGCAGCGTTCCGCGCGGGGAACGTCCCTACGAGCAGTACTTC
CDR3 protein: CSVPRGERPYEQYF

V gene: TRBV20-1
J gene: TRBJ2-5
D gene: -
clone size: -
CDR3 DNA: TGCAGTGCTAGTCTGAGTGCGACCCAGTACTTC
CDR3 protein: CSASLSATQYF

V gene: TRBV9
J gene: TRBJ2-5
D gene: TRBD2
clone size: -
CDR3 DNA: TGTGCCAGCAGCGTAGACGGGAGGCAACAAGAGACCCAGTACTTC
CDR3 protein: CASSVDGRQQETQYF

V gene: TRBV6-5
J gene: TRBJ2-7
D gene: TRBD2
clone size: -
CDR3 DNA: TGTGCCAGCAGTGGTAGCGGGAGGAGAGGGGAGCAGTACTTC
CDR3 protein: CASSGSGRRGEQYF

V gene: TRBV6-5
J gene: TRBJ2-6
D gene: -
clone size: -
CDR3 DNA: TGTGCCAGCAGTTTCAGCTTTGGGGCCAACGTCCTGACTTTC
CDR3 protein: CASSFSFGANVLTF

V gene: TRBV29-1
J gene: TRBJ2-1
D gene: -
clone size: -
CDR3 DNA: TGCAGCGTTGAAGCTACAGTCAATGAGCAGTTCTTC
CDR3 protein: CSVEATVNEQFF

V gene: TRBV30
J gene: TRBJ1-2
D gene: -
clone size: -
CDR3 DNA: TGTGCCTGGACCCCCGACGTGGGTTATGGCTACACCTTC
CDR3 protein: CAWTPDVGYGYTF

V gene: TRBV30
J gene: TRBJ1-3
D gene: TRBD1
clone size: -
CDR3 DNA: TGTGCCTGGAGTCTGGGACAGGGAAGGCCTGGAAACACCATATATTTT
CDR3 protein: CAWSLGQGRPGNTIYF

V gene: TRBV10-3
J gene: TRBJ2-1
D gene: TRBD1
clone size: few
CDR3 DNA: TGTGCCATCAGTGAGTTTCGACAGGGGGGGGAAAATGAGCAGTTCTTC
CDR3 protein: CAISEFRQGGENEQFF

V gene: TRBV7-3
J gene: TRBJ2-2
D gene: -
clone size: -
CDR3 DNA: TGTGCCAGCAGCTTAGCGGGAAGCACCGGGGAGCTGTTTTTT
CDR3 protein: CASSLAGSTGELFF

V gene: TRBV6-1
J gene: TRBJ2-5
D gene: -
clone size: few
CDR3 DNA: TGTGCCAGCGCTGGGACATCACAAGAGACCCAGTACTTC
CDR3 protein: CASAGTSQETQYF

V gene: TRBV11-2
J gene: TRBJ1-1
D gene: TRBD1
clone size: -
CDR3 DNA: TGTGCCAGCAGAATTTGGGGACAGGGTGTCCCTGAAGCTTTCTTT
CDR3 protein: CASRIWGQGVPEAFF

V gene: TRBV9
J gene: TRBJ1-5
D gene: TRBD1
clone size: -
CDR3 DNA: TGTGCCAGCAGCGCCACAGGGGGGGGTCAGCCCCAGCATTTT
CDR3 protein: CASSATGGGQPQHF

V gene: TRBV7-6
J gene: TRBJ2-3
D gene: -
clone size: few
CDR3 DNA: TGTGCCAGCAGCTTAGAAGGGGACACAGATACGCAGTATTTT
CDR3 protein: CASSLEGDTDTQYF

V gene: TRBV28
J gene: TRBJ2-5
D gene: -
clone size: few
CDR3 DNA: TGTGCCGCTGGTTGGGGGGGCACTGAGACCCAGTACTTC
CDR3 protein: CAAGWGGTETQYF

V gene: TRBV28
J gene: TRBJ2-7
D gene: -
clone size: -
CDR3 DNA: TGTGCCAGCAGTCCAGGGTTCGGCGAGCAGTACTTC
CDR3 protein: CASSPGFGEQYF

V gene: TRBV7-9
J gene: TRBJ1-2
D gene: -
clone size: -
CDR3 DNA: TGTGCCAGCAGCTTAGCAACGGCCTTAAATGGCTACACCTTC
CDR3 protein: CASSLATALNGYTF

V gene: TRBV29-1
J gene: TRBJ1-1
D gene: -
clone size: few
CDR3 DNA: TGCAGCGTGAGCAGGGGTGGTACTGAAGCTTTCTTT
CDR3 protein: CSVSRGGTEAFF

V gene: TRBV29-1
J gene: TRBJ2-2
D gene: -
clone size: -
CDR3 DNA: TGCAGCGTTGATTTTGGGGGCACCGGGGAGCTGTTTTTT
CDR3 protein: CSVDFGGTGELFF

V gene: TRBV6-6
J gene: TRBJ2-1
D gene: -
clone size: -
CDR3 DNA: TGTGCCAGCAGTTCCCTCGGAGATGAGCAGTTCTTC
CDR3 protein: CASSSLGDEQFF

V gene: TRBV7-8
J gene: TRBJ1-5
D gene: -
clone size: -
CDR3 DNA: TGTGCCAGCAGCTCCCGGGACCTCAATCAGCCCCAGCATTTT
CDR3 protein: CASSSRDLNQPQHF

V gene: TRBV29-1
J gene: TRBJ2-1
D gene: -
clone size: -
CDR3 DNA: TGCAGCGTACCGGAGCAGTTCTTC
CDR3 protein: CSVPEQFF

V gene: TRBV27
J gene: TRBJ2-3
D gene: -
clone size: few
CDR3 DNA: TGTGCCAGCAGTTCGTGGGGCACAGATACGCAGTATTTT
CDR3 protein: CASSSWGTDTQYF

V gene: TRBV7-2
J gene: TRBJ2-7
D gene: TRBD2
clone size: many
CDR3 DNA: TGTGCCAGCAGCTTAGCGGCTAGCGGGAGAGGCAACGAGCAGTACTTC
CDR3 protein: CASSLAASGRGNEQYF